The T cell receptor beta chain under discussion was sequenced for a study of Ad26.COV2.S vaccination and SARS-CoV-2 variants. The study, taken as a whole, reports: People given the vaccine had a wider spike-specific TCR breadth than placebo recipients did.

CDR1 and CDR2 from the germline V gene are LNHDA and SQIVND (reference sequence). V was clipped by 1 base and J by 3 bases, with 13 bases between them. The CDR3 has 15 amino acids. On this clone itself: Antigen specificity is unknown.

Clones were read by immunoSEQ multiplex PCR, and TCRdb kept only the in-frame ones, dropping some. The sample contains over 450,000 clones, nearly 90% of which appear only once. Noted treatment: roughly 19 received Ad26.COV2.S at low or high dose, single or two shots; roughly 5 received placebo; per-sample allocation not given. Samples came from day 63 after the first vaccine or placebo injection. The material was peripheral blood, obtained in a trial of Ad26.COV2.S vaccine versus placebo. The TCR sequence derives from a person aged 18 to 65 who received the Ad26.COV2.S COVID-19 vaccine or a placebo. The V gene is TRBV19, the J gene TRBJ2-7, with D possibly TRBD2 on 6 matching bases. This chain's CDR3 is CASSIALRGVYEQYF. Written as DNA, the CDR3 is TGTGCCAGTAGTATAGCCCTCCGCGGGGTCTACGAGCAGTACTTC.